A single sample is the source of the 2 T cell receptor beta chains below, sequenced in a study of human T cells and chemical hapten exposure. Each CDR3 protein gets one entry after TCRdb re-called the RACE reads with MiXCR. The table records 95,000 to 130,000 distinct CDR3 sequences, 9% to 14% of them present only once. Time point here: patch test 1, 2 weeks after DPC sensitization. Treatment meaning: therapeutic diphenylcyclopropenone sensitization with weekly scalp DPC. Sequencing used whole blood, obtained in connection with sensitization to the hapten diphenylcyclopropenone (DPC). Every receptor here comes from a woman aged 50 to 60 with alopecia areata. Some clones in this sample may be carry-over from other donors' samples.

This clonotype was detected only a few times. The chain links TRBV7-9 to TRBJ1-6; D gene ambiguous. Germline values: CDR1 SEHNR, CDR2 FQNEAQ (reference sequence). V shed 3 bases and J shed 6 bases, with 9 bases lying between them. CDR3 length: 14 residues. The CDR3 is CASSLGLSNSPLHF. DNA for the CDR3: TGTGCCAGCAGCTTGGGCCTTAGTAATTCACCCCTCCACTTT.

The V gene is TRBV3-1, the J gene TRBJ1-2; TRBD1 is a possible D gene (6 bases). The length of the CDR3 is 15 residues. Trimming removed 1 base at V and 6 bases at J, with 15 bases between. Germline CDR1 reads LGHDT; CDR2 reads YNNKEL (reference sequence). The CDR3 reads CASSQAPGARDGYTF. The CDR3 DNA reads TGTGCCAGCAGCCAAGCCCCAGGGGCTCGGGATGGCTACACCTTC.